What follows are 6 T cell receptor beta chains derived from one specimen sequenced in a study of early T cells in non-severe SARS-CoV-2 infection. Each CDR3 protein is one row after TCRdb ran MiXCR on the 5' RACE reads. The table lists roughly 29,000 distinct CDR3 sequences, roughly 6% of them singletons, with around 24% in the top ten. Sequencing was done on a sample of whole blood. The source of these receptors is an adult who was a healthcare worker with PCR-confirmed SARS-CoV-2 infection or an uninfected control (not recorded which).

The chain uses TRBV7-3 and TRBJ1-1; 7 bases map to TRBD1. The CDR3 runs to 15 residues. With V trimmed by 3 bases and J by 0 bases, 4 bases remained unmatched. Germline CDR1 and CDR2: SGHTA and FQGTGA. The chain's CDR3 is CASSFQQGMNTEAFF. The DNA for the CDR3 is TGTGCCAGCAGCTTCCAACAGGGGATGAACACTGAAGCTTTCTTT. The whole variable domain, filled in from reference TRBV7-3 and TRBJ1-1, reads GAGVSQTPSNKVTEKGKYVELRCDPISGHTALYWYRQSLGQGPEFLIYFQGTGAADDSGLPNDRFFAVRPEGSVSTLKIQRTERGDSAVYLCASSFQQGMNTEAFFGQGTRLTVV.

The table lists this clonotype with many counts. The chain employs TRBV3-2 and TRBJ2-3; the table assigns TRBD1, which was not confirmed against the DNA. TRBV3-2 is described as a pseudogene. This CDR3 has 15 residues. In nucleotides, the CDR3 is TGTGCCAGCAGCCAACAGGGGGCCAGTACAGATACGCAGTATTTT. Translating it yields CASSQQGASTDTQYF.

The chain links TRBV18 to TRBJ2-3; 8 bases are shared with TRBD2. The junction had 4 bases not matched to a gene; V was cut back by 1 base and J by 4 bases. The length of the CDR3 is 15 residues. Germline CDR1 is KGHSH and CDR2 is LQKENI. CDR3 amino acids: CASSPQTAGADTQYF. CDR3 nucleotide sequence: TGTGCCAGCTCACCACAAACAGCGGGAGCAGATACGCAGTATTTT.

This clonotype came up many times. J is TRBJ1-2 and V is TRBV2; D is perhaps TRBD1 (6 bases). This CDR3 is built from 14 residues. Trimming cost V 5 bases and J 8 bases, with 18 bases left between them. Germline loops: CDR1 SNHLY, CDR2 FYNNEI. Written as DNA, the CDR3 is TGTGCCAGCAGTCAGTACCAGGGGCAGGAAGGCTACACCTTC. It yields the protein CASSQYQGQEGYTF.

The chain couples TRBV20-1 to TRBJ2-3; 7 bases fit TRBD1. J gave up 5 bases and V 5 bases, and 13 bases lay outside the gene matches. The germline V gene encodes CDR1 DFQATT and CDR2 SNEGSKA (reference sequence). The CDR3 spans 15 residues. CDR3 DNA: TGCAGTGCTTCGCGCCGGGACAGTGGTGGAGATACGCAGTATTTT. The encoded protein is CSASRRDSGGDTQYF.

The rearrangement links TRBV20-1 to TRBJ2-3; no firm D call. CDR1 is DFQATT, CDR2 SNEGSKA, per germline (reference sequence). V lost 6 bases to trimming and J lost 10 bases, with 20 bases between them. The length of the CDR3 is 13 residues. The CDR3: CSAITPGQISQYF. CDR3 DNA sequence: TGCAGTGCCATAACCCCGGGCCAAATTTCGCAGTATTTT.